A selection of T cell receptor beta chains follows, all from one sample in a study of CD8 T cells in Susac syndrome. TCRdb fed the immunoSEQ multiplex PCR reads into MiXCR, producing one record per CDR3 protein. The table lists 150,000 to 190,000 distinct CDR3 sequences, approximately 94% of them singletons. Sample: CD8+ T cells from PBMCs. The receptors were gathered from a human donor with multiple sclerosis. Each CDR3 is given with its conserved first and last residue. A D gene is named only where the DNA matches it firmly. Part of the rows lack a size; the others show once, few, many or a class for expanded clones.

j_call,clone_size,v_call,d_call,cdr3_aa,cdr3_nt
TRBJ1-1,NA,TRBV11-1,NA,CASSLRGRGAEAFF,TGTGCCAGCAGCTTGAGAGGACGGGGAGCTGAAGCTTTCTTT
TRBJ2-1,NA,TRBV2,NA,CASSRGPWGLNEQFF,TGTGCCAGCAGCCGGGGGCCTTGGGGACTTAATGAGCAGTTCTTC
TRBJ2-7,NA,TRBV28,NA,CASSFGVPGEQYF,TGTGCCAGCAGTTTCGGGGTCCCGGGGGAGCAGTACTTC
TRBJ2-1,NA,TRBV6-2/TRBV6-3,TRBD2,CASSYSLETSGYNEQFF,TGTGCCAGCAGTTACTCCCTGGAGACTAGCGGTTACAATGAGCAGTTCTTC
TRBJ1-6,NA,TRBV5-1,NA,CASSRATYDSPLHF,TGCGCCAGCAGCCGCGCCACTTATGATTCACCCCTCCACTTT
TRBJ1-3,NA,TRBV13,NA,CASSPGGRNTIYF,TGTGCCAGCAGCCCCGGAGGGCGAAACACCATATATTTT
TRBJ2-3,NA,TRBV30,TRBD1,CAWARTGGNTDTQYF,TGTGCCTGGGCCAGGACAGGGGGGAACACAGATACGCAGTATTTT
TRBJ1-1,NA,TRBV29-1,NA,CSVLQGFEAFF,TGCAGCGTGCTACAGGGATTTGAAGCTTTCTTT
TRBJ2-3,NA,TRBV28,TRBD2,CASSPWTSGGSTTQYF,TGTGCCAGCAGTCCCTGGACTAGCGGGGGCTCGACTACGCAGTATTTT
TRBJ1-1,NA,TRBV15,NA,CATSRGYERRDSRYTEAFF,TGTGCCACCAGCAGAGGATACGAGAGGCGAGACTCTCGTTACACTGAAGCTTTCTTT
TRBJ2-5,NA,TRBV7-8,NA,CASSSGAETQYF,TGTGCCAGCAGCTCGGGCGCGGAGACCCAGTACTTC
TRBJ2-7,NA,TRBV7-9,NA,CASSSIWGEQYF,TGTGCCAGCAGCTCCATATGGGGCGAGCAGTACTTC
TRBJ1-1,NA,TRBV12-3/TRBV12-4,TRBD1,CASRETGRNTEAFF,TGTGCCAGCAGGGAGACAGGGAGGAACACTGAAGCTTTCTTT
TRBJ2-4,NA,TRBV5-1,NA,CASSLSDRIQNIQYF,TGCGCCAGCAGCTTATCCGACAGGATCCAAAACATTCAGTACTTC
TRBJ1-1,NA,TRBV25-1,TRBD1,CASSMGQSYTEAFF,TGTGCCAGCAGTATGGGACAGTCTTACACTGAAGCTTTCTTT
TRBJ2-3,NA,TRBV7-8,TRBD1,CASSPRDRGPDTQYF,TGTGCCAGCAGCCCTCGGGACAGGGGGCCAGATACGCAGTATTTT
TRBJ2-5,NA,TRBV7-3,NA,CASTPRGETQYF,TGTGCCAGCACTCCAAGGGGAGAGACCCAGTACTTC
TRBJ2-1,NA,TRBV9,NA,CASSPGSEQFF,TGTGCCAGCAGCCCGGGGAGCGAGCAGTTCTTC
TRBJ1-2,NA,TRBV29-1,NA,CSSQARSGYTF,TGCAGTTCTCAGGCGAGAAGTGGCTACACCTTC
TRBJ2-7,NA,TRBV29-1,TRBD1,CSVVYGTGREQYF,TGCAGCGTTGTATATGGGACAGGGCGCGAGCAGTACTTC
TRBJ2-1,NA,TRBV5-1,NA,CASSQANEQFF,TGCGCCAGCAGCCAGGCGAATGAGCAGTTCTTC
TRBJ2-7,NA,TRBV20-1,TRBD1,CSASPRSGTGGGEQYF,TGCAGTGCTAGTCCCCGATCCGGGACAGGGGGTGGCGAGCAGTACTTC
TRBJ2-6,once,TRBV3-1,NA,CASSQETTPGANVLTF,TGTGCCAGCAGCCAGGAAACCACCCCTGGGGCCAACGTCCTGACTTTC
TRBJ2-6,NA,TRBV29-1,NA,CSVAVSSSGANVLTF,TGCAGCGTTGCAGTGTCTAGCTCTGGGGCCAACGTCCTGACTTTC
TRBJ1-2,NA,TRBV12-3/TRBV12-4,TRBD1,CASSLRDRGPFVYGYTF,TGTGCCAGCAGTTTAAGGGACAGGGGGCCCTTTGTCTATGGCTACACCTTC
TRBJ2-7,NA,TRBV9,NA,CASSVGAGYEQYF,TGTGCCAGCAGCGTAGGTGCGGGGTACGAGCAGTACTTC
TRBJ1-2,once,TRBV15,NA,CATSRGASANYGYTF,TGTGCCACCAGCAGAGGGGCAAGTGCTAACTATGGCTACACCTTC
TRBJ1-2,NA,TRBV4-1,NA,CASSQDTTGYTF,TGCGCCAGCAGCCAAGATACGACCGGCTACACCTTC
TRBJ1-2,NA,TRBV2,TRBD1,CASLPGTGSYGYTF,TGTGCCAGCCTCCCCGGGACAGGGTCCTATGGCTACACCTTC
TRBJ2-3,NA,TRBV9,NA,CASRRRDTDTQYF,TGTGCCAGCAGGCGGAGGGACACAGATACGCAGTATTTT
TRBJ2-7,NA,TRBV19,NA,CASSMGRGPAYEQYF,TGTGCCAGTAGTATGGGAAGGGGTCCAGCCTACGAGCAGTACTTC
TRBJ1-2,NA,TRBV29-1,NA,CSVLLPTEDGYTF,TGCAGCGTGTTACTCCCTACGGAGGATGGCTACACCTTC
TRBJ2-3,NA,TRBV5-1,TRBD2,CASSLSGGDTDTQYF,TGCGCCAGCAGCTTAAGCGGGGGAGACACAGATACGCAGTATTTT
TRBJ1-2,NA,TRBV2,NA,CASSYGYTF,TGTGCCAGCAGCTATGGCTACACCTTC
TRBJ1-2,NA,TRBV20-1,TRBD1,CSATQGDGYTF,TGCAGTGCGACACAGGGGGATGGCTACACCTTC
TRBJ2-7,NA,TRBV30,NA,CAWSEVGGWEQYF,TGTGCCTGGAGTGAGGTTGGCGGATGGGAGCAGTACTTC
TRBJ1-1,NA,TRBV4-1,NA,CASSGRRDKNTEAFF,TGCGCCAGCAGCGGGCGGAGGGACAAGAACACTGAAGCTTTCTTT
TRBJ1-2,NA,TRBV20-1,NA,CSLMGYGYTF,TGCAGCCTCATGGGCTATGGCTACACCTTC
TRBJ2-1,NA,TRBV3-1,TRBD2,CASSQALAGGDEQFF,TGTGCCAGCAGCCAAGCGCTAGCGGGGGGCGATGAGCAGTTCTTC
TRBJ1-1,NA,TRBV29-1,TRBD1,CSVEYRGRGEAFF,TGCAGCGTTGAATACAGGGGGCGTGGGGAAGCTTTCTTT
TRBJ1-1,NA,TRBV13,NA,CASSITENTEAFF,TGTGCCAGCAGCATCACAGAGAACACTGAAGCTTTCTTT
TRBJ2-3,NA,TRBV5-1,NA,CASSTQGLTSTDTQYF,TGCGCCAGCAGTACCCAAGGATTAACTAGCACAGATACGCAGTATTTT
TRBJ1-2,NA,TRBV7-9,NA,CASSLGTVYGYTF,TGTGCCAGCAGTTTAGGGACGGTCTATGGCTACACCTTC
TRBJ2-3,NA,TRBV7-8,NA,CASSLRRAGDTQYF,TGTGCCAGCAGCCTTAGACGAGCTGGAGATACGCAGTATTTT
TRBJ2-2,NA,TRBV3-1,NA,CASSQADTGELFF,TGTGCCAGCAGCCAAGCAGACACCGGGGAGCTGTTTTTT
TRBJ1-2,NA,TRBV18,NA,CASSPPTAQVGYGYTF,TGTGCCAGCTCACCACCGACAGCCCAGGTGGGGTATGGCTACACCTTC
TRBJ2-5,once,TRBV6-6,NA,CASSYWGAGETQYF,TGTGCCAGCAGTTACTGGGGGGCTGGGGAGACCCAGTACTTC
TRBJ1-1,NA,TRBV9,NA,CASSPPGRGVTEAFF,TGTGCCAGCAGCCCCCCGGGCAGGGGTGTGACTGAAGCCTTCTTT
TRBJ2-7,NA,TRBV29-1,TRBD1,CSVAGTAPYEQYF,TGCAGCGTGGCCGGGACAGCACCCTACGAGCAGTACTTC